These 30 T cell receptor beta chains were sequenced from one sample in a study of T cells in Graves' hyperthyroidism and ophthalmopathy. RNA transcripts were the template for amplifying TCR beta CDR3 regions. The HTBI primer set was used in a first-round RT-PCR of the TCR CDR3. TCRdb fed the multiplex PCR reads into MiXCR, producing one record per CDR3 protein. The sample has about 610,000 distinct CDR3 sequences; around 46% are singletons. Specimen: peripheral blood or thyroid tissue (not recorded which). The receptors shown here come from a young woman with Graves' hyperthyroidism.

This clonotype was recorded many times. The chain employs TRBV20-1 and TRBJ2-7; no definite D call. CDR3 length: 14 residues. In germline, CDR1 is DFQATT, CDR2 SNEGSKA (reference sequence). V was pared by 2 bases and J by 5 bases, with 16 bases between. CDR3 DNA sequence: TGCAGTGCTAGACCGGGCCCCCCGGGCCACGAGCAGTACTTC. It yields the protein CSARPGPPGHEQYF.

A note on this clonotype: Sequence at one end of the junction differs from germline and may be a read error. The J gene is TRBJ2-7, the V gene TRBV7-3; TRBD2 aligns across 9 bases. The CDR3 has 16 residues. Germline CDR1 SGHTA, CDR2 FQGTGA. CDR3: CASSLIGAGGPYGQYF. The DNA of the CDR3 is TGTGCCAGCAGCTTAATTGGGGCGGGAGGGCCCTACGGGCAGTACTTC.

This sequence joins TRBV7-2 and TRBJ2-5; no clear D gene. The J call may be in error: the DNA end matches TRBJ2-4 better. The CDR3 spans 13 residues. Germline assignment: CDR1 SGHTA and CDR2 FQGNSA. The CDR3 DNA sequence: TGTGCCAGCAGCCCCTTAGCCAAAAACATTCAGTACTTC. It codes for CASSPLAKNIQYF.

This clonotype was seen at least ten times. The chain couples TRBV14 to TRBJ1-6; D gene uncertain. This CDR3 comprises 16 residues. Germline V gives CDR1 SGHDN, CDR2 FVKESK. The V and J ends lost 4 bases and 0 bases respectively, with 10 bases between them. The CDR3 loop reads CASSRTQSSYNSPLHF. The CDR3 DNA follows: TGTGCCAGCAGCCGGACCCAGAGCTCCTATAATTCACCCCTCCACTTT.

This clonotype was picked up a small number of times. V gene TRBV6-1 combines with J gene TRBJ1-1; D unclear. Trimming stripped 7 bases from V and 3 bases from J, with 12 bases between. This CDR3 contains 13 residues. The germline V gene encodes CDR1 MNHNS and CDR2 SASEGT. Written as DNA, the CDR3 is TGTGCCAGCACCGTGGTAACAGACACTGAAGCTTTCTTT. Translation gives CASTVVTDTEAFF.

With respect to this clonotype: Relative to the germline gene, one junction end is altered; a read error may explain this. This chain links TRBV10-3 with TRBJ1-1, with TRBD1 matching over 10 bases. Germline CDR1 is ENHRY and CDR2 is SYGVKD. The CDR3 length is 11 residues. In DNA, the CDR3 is TGTGCCATCAGTGAGTCACGGACAGGGGGCTTT. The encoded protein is CAISESRTGGF.

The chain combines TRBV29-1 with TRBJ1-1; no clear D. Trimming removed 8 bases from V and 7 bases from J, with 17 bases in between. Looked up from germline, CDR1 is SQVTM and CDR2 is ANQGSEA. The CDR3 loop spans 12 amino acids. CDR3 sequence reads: CSLGPTANEAFF. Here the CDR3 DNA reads TGCAGCTTAGGCCCAACAGCAAATGAAGCTTTCTTT.

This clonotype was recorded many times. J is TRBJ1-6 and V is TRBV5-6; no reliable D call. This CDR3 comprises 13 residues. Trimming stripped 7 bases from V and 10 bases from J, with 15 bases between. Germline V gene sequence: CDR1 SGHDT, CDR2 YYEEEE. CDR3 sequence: CASQQIGGSPLHF. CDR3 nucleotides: TGTGCCAGCCAACAAATCGGCGGGTCACCCCTCCACTTT.

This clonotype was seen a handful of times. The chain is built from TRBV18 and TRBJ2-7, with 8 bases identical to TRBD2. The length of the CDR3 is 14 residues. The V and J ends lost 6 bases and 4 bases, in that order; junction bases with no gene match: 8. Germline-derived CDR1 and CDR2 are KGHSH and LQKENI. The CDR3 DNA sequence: TGTGCCAGCTCCGTTAGCGGGGAGGCGTACGAGCAGTACTTC. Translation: CASSVSGEAYEQYF.

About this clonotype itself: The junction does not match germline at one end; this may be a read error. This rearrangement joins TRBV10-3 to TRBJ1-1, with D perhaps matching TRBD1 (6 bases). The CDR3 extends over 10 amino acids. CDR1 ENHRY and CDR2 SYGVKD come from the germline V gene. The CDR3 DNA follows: TGTGCCATCAGTGACACAGGAGGGGGATTT. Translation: CAISDTGGGF.

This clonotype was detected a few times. The CDR3 nucleotides are TGCAGCGCTGGACAGTGGAGGAACACTGAAGCTTTCTTT. The encoded protein is CSAGQWRNTEAFF. The chain has TRBV29-1 and TRBJ1-1; a possible D gene is TRBD1 (6 bases). The CDR3 has 13 amino acids. V dropped 7 bases and J dropped 1 base, with 13 bases sitting between them. CDR1 and CDR2 from the germline V gene are SQVTM and ANQGSEA.

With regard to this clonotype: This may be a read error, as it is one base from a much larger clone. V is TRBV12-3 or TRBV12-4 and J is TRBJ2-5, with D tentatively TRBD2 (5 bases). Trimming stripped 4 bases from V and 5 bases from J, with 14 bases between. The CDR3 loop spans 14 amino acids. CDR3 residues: CASSCGPWEETQYF. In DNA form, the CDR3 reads TGTGCCAGCAGTTGTGGGCCTTGGGAGGAGACCCAGTACTTC.

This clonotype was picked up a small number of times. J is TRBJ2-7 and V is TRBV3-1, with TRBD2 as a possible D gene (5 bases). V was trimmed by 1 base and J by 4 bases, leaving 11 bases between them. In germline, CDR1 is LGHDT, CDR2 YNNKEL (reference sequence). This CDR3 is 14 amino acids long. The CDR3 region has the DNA TGTGCCAGCAGCCAAGTCTCCGGGGTATACGAGCAGTACTTC. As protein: CASSQVSGVYEQYF.

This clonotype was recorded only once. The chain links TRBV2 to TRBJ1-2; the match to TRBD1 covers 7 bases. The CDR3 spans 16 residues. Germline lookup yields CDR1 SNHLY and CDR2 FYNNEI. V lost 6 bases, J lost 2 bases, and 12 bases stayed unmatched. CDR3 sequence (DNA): TGTGCCAGCAGGGGGGACAGACCCTTACTGAACTATGGCTACACCTTC. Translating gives CASRGDRPLLNYGYTF.

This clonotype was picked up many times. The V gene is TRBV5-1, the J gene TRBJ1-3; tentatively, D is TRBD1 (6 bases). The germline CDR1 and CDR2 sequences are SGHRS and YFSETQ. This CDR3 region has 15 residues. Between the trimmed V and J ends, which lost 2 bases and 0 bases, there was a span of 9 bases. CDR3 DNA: TGCGCCAGCAGCTTCGACAGGAGCTCTGGAAACACCATATATTTT. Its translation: CASSFDRSSGNTIYF.

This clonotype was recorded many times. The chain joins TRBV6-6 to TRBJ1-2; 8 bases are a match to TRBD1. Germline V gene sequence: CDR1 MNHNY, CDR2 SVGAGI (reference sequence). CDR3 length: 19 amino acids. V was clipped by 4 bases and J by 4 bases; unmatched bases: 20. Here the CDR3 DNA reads TGTGCCAGCAGTTCGACCTCCGGACAGGGATCCGATCTAAGCTATGGCTACACCTTC. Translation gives CASSSTSGQGSDLSYGYTF.

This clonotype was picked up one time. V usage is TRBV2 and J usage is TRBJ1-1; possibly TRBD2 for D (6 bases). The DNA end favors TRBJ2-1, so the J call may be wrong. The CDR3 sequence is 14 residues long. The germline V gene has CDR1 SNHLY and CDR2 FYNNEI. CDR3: CASSVSGVGNEQFF. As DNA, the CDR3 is TGTGCCAGCAGTGTTTCGGGAGTTGGCAATGAGCAGTTCTTC.

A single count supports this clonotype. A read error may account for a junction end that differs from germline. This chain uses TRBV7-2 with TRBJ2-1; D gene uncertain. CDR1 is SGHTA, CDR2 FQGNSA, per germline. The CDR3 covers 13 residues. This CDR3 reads CATSRGPYNEQFF. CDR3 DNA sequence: TGTGCCACCAGCCGCGGACCCTACAATGAGCAGTTCTTC.

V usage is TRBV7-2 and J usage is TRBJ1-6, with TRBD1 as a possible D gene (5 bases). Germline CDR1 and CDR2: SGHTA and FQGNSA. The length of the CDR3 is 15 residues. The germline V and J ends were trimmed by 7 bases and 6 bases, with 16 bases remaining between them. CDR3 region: CASMGRETSNSPLHF. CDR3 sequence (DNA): TGTGCCAGCATGGGCAGGGAGACGAGTAATTCACCCCTCCACTTT.

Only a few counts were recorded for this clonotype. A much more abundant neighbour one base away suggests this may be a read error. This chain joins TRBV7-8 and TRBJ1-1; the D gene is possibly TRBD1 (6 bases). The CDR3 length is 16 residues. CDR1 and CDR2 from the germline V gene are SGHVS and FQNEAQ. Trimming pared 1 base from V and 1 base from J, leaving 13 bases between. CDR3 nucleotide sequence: TGTGCCAGCAGCTTAGTGGGTCCGGGGGCGAACACTGAAGCTTTCTTT. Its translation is CASSLVGPGANTEAFF.

CDR3 protein: CSANRDKNTGETQYF. The CDR3 DNA reads as TGCAGTGCGAACCGGGACAAGAACACCGGGGAGACCCAGTACTTC. The V and J genes are TRBV20-1 and TRBJ2-5, with D tentatively TRBD1 (6 bases). The V and J ends lost 6 bases and 5 bases respectively, with 22 bases between them. Germline V gene sequence: CDR1 DFQATT, CDR2 SNEGSKA (reference sequence). The length of the CDR3 is 15 residues.

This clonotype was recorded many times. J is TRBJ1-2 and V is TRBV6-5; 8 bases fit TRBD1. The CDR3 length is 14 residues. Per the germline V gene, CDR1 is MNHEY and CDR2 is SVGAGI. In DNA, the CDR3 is TGTGCTTCTGCCGCAGGGGGCGCCAACTATGGCTACACCTTC. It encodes CASAAGGANYGYTF.

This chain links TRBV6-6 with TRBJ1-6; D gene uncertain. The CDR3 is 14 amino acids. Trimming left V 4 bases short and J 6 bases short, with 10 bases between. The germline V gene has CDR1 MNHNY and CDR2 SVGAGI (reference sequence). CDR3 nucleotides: TGTGCCAGCAGTTTGGAAAAACGTAATTCACCCCTCCACTTT. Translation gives CASSLEKRNSPLHF.

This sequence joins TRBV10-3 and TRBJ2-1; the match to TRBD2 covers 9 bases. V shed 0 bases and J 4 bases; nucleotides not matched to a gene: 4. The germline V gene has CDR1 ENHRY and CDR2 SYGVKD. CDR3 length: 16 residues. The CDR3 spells CAISESGSGSYNEQFF. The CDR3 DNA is TGTGCCATCAGTGAGTCTGGTAGCGGGAGTTACAATGAGCAGTTCTTC.

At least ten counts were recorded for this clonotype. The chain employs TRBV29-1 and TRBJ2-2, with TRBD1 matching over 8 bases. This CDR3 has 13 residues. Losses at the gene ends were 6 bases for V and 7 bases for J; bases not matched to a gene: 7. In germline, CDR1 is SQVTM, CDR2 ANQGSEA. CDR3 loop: CSVATGTGGELFF. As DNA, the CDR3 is TGCAGCGTCGCGACAGGGACAGGCGGGGAGCTGTTTTTT.

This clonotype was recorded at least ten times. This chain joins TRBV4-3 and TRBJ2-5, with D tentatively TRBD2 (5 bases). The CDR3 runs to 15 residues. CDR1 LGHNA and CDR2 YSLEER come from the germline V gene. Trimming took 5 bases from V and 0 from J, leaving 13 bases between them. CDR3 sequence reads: CASSIRGWDQETQYF. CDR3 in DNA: TGCGCCAGCAGCATCCGAGGGTGGGACCAAGAGACCCAGTACTTC.

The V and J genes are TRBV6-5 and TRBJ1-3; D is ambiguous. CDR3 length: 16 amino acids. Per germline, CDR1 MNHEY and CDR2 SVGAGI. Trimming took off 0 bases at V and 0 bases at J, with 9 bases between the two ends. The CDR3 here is CASSYSKAYSGNTIYF. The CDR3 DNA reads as TGTGCCAGCAGTTACTCGAAGGCCTACTCTGGAAACACCATATATTTT.

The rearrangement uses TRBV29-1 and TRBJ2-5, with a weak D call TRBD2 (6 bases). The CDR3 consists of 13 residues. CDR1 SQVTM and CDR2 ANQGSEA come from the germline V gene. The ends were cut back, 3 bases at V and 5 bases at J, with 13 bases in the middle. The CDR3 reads CSVDVGGPETQYF. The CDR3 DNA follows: TGCAGCGTTGATGTCGGGGGACCGGAGACCCAGTACTTC.

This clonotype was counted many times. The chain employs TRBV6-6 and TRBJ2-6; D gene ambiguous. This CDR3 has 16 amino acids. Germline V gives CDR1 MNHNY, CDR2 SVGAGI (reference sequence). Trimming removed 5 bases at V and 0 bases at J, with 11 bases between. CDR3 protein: CASSPRPGSGANVLTF. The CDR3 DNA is TGTGCCAGCAGTCCGAGACCGGGCTCTGGGGCCAACGTCCTGACTTTC.

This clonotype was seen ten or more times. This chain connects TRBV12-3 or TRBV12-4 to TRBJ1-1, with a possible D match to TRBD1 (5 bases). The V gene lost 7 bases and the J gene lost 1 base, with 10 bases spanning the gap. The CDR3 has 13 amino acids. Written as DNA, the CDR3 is TGTGCCAGCATGCAGGGAGCGAACACTGAAGCTTTCTTT. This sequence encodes CASMQGANTEAFF.